This T cell receptor (beta chain) was recovered during a study of blood T cell repertoires in COVID-19. Sequenced by immunoSEQ multiplex PCR; TCRdb stores in-frame clones only, minus some. Of about 120,000 clones listed, around 89% are singletons. Germline CDR1 and CDR2: LGHNA and YSLEER. The trim removed 4 bases at V and 4 bases at J, leaving 2 bases unmatched. The CDR3 has 13 residues. V is TRBV4-3 and J is TRBJ2-3, with TRBD1 matching over 7 bases. The receptor comes from a middle-aged man with acute or convalescent COVID-19. Sequences were obtained from peripheral blood. In DNA, the CDR3 is TGCGCCAGCAGCCGAACAGGGGCAGATACGCAGTATTTT. Encoded protein: CASSRTGADTQYF.